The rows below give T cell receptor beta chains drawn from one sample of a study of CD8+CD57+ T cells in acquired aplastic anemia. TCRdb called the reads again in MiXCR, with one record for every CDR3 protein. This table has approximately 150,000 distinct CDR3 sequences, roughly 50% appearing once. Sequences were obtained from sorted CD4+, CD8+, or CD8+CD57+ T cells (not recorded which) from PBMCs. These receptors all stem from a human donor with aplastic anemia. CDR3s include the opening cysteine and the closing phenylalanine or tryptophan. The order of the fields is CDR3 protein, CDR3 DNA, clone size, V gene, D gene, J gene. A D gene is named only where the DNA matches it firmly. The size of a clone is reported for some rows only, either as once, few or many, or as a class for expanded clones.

CDR3aa: CATSRDRWQPQYF
CDR3nt: TGTGCCACCAGCAGAGATCGATGGCAGCCCCAGTACTTC
abundance: once
v_gene: TRBV15
d_gene: -
j_gene: TRBJ2-5

CDR3aa: CASSADRGRNYGYTF
CDR3nt: TGTGCCAGCAGTGCCGACAGGGGCCGCAACTATGGCTACACCTTC
abundance: -
v_gene: TRBV2
d_gene: TRBD1
j_gene: TRBJ1-2

CDR3aa: CASSAIGADYGYTF
CDR3nt: TGTGCCAGCAGCGCCATAGGGGCGGACTATGGCTACACCTTC
abundance: -
v_gene: TRBV5-6
d_gene: -
j_gene: TRBJ1-2

CDR3aa: CASGGANVLTF
CDR3nt: TGTGCCAGTGGGGGGGCCAACGTCCTGACTTTC
abundance: -
v_gene: TRBV7-2
d_gene: -
j_gene: TRBJ2-6

CDR3aa: CASGRGNSPLHF
CDR3nt: TGTGCCAGCGGCAGGGGTAATTCACCCCTCCACTTT
abundance: many
v_gene: TRBV6-1
d_gene: -
j_gene: TRBJ1-6

CDR3aa: CASSIEGDYGYTF
CDR3nt: TGTGCCAGTAGTATAGAGGGAGACTATGGCTACACCTTC
abundance: -
v_gene: TRBV19
d_gene: -
j_gene: TRBJ1-2

CDR3aa: CASSRWTGSYGYTF
CDR3nt: TGTGCCAGCAGCCGGTGGACAGGGAGCTATGGCTACACCTTC
abundance: -
v_gene: TRBV7-6
d_gene: TRBD1
j_gene: TRBJ1-2

CDR3aa: CASKGQFNQPQHF
CDR3nt: TGTGCCAGCAAAGGACAGTTCAATCAGCCCCAGCATTTT
abundance: many
v_gene: TRBV12-3/TRBV12-4
d_gene: -
j_gene: TRBJ1-5

CDR3aa: CTGRGAGHIGGGYTF
CDR3nt: TGCACCGGTAGGGGGGCAGGCCACATTGGAGGGGGCTACACCTTC
abundance: -
v_gene: TRBV29-1
d_gene: -
j_gene: TRBJ1-2

CDR3aa: CATSGSSAPGWGETRYF
CDR3nt: TGTGCCACCAGTGGGAGTTCCGCGCCGGGTTGGGGAGAGACCCGGTACTTC
abundance: -
v_gene: TRBV24-1
d_gene: -
j_gene: TRBJ2-5

CDR3aa: CASSASGGVVDTQYF
CDR3nt: TGTGCCAGCAGCGCTAGCGGGGGGGTTGTAGATACGCAGTATTTT
abundance: -
v_gene: TRBV7-8
d_gene: TRBD2
j_gene: TRBJ2-3

CDR3aa: CASSFTGVPYTEAFF
CDR3nt: TGTGCCAGCAGCTTTACAGGGGTGCCTTACACTGAAGCTTTCTTT
abundance: many
v_gene: TRBV7-9
d_gene: TRBD1
j_gene: TRBJ1-1

CDR3aa: CASSLGQTTEAFF
CDR3nt: TGTGCCAGCAGCTTGGGACAGACAACTGAAGCTTTCTTT
abundance: -
v_gene: TRBV7-2
d_gene: TRBD1
j_gene: TRBJ1-1

CDR3aa: CASSGHAGEGEQYF
CDR3nt: TGTGCCAGCAGCGGTCATGCAGGGGAGGGCGAGCAGTACTTC
abundance: -
v_gene: TRBV9
d_gene: -
j_gene: TRBJ2-7

CDR3aa: CASSLGLAGGADTQYF
CDR3nt: TGTGCCAGCAGCTTAGGACTAGCGGGGGGCGCAGATACGCAGTATTTT
abundance: many
v_gene: TRBV7-9
d_gene: TRBD2
j_gene: TRBJ2-3

CDR3aa: CSARAAGTASYEQYF
CDR3nt: TGCAGTGCTAGAGCCGCCGGGACCGCCTCCTACGAGCAGTACTTC
abundance: -
v_gene: TRBV20-1
d_gene: -
j_gene: TRBJ2-7

CDR3aa: CASSPGQASSYEQYF
CDR3nt: TGTGCCAGCAGTCCCGGACAGGCCAGCTCCTACGAGCAGTACTTC
abundance: -
v_gene: TRBV6-1
d_gene: TRBD1
j_gene: TRBJ2-7

CDR3aa: CAIGLGANQPQHF
CDR3nt: TGTGCCATCGGGTTGGGCGCGAATCAGCCCCAGCATTTT
abundance: few
v_gene: TRBV10-3
d_gene: -
j_gene: TRBJ1-5